A selection of T cell receptor beta chains follows, all from one sample in a study of shared clonotypes between healthy human individuals. Profiling relied on immunoSEQ multiplex PCR, and the TCRdb table lists in-frame clones only, not all of them. The sample includes just over 2,000,000 clones, 85% to 95% of them seen just once. Material for sequencing was naive CD4+ T cells sorted from blood. The receptors stem from a man in his late teens or twenties in good health. The CDR3 runs from the conserved cysteine through the conserved F or W. D genes are given only for firm matches. Clone size is stated in some rows and not others, as once, few, many or a class when expanded.

>-|TRBJ1-5|TRBD1|TRBV2
TGTGCCAGCAGTGCCCAGACAGGGGGCAATCAGCCCCAGCATTTT
CASSAQTGGNQPQHF
>-|TRBJ2-5|TRBD1|TRBV9
TGTGCCAGCAGCGTCTCACCGGGACAGGGACAAGAGACCCAGTACTTC
CASSVSPGQGQETQYF
>once|TRBJ2-7|-|TRBV11-2
TGTGCCAGCAGCTTAGATGGGGTACTCTACGAGCAGTACTTC
CASSLDGVLYEQYF
>-|TRBJ2-3|-|TRBV6-5
TGTGCCAGCAGCCGTGCTCGGGGCGCAGATACGCAGTATTTT
CASSRARGADTQYF
>-|TRBJ1-6|-|TRBV4-2
TGTGCCAGCAGCCAAGTAGGAACACAGGTGGTCGGATCACCCCTCCACTTT
CASSQVGTQVVGSPLHF
>-|TRBJ2-5|-|TRBV30
TGTGCCTGGAGTGTAACAGGCAGGATTGGCGAGACCCAGTACTTC
CAWSVTGRIGETQYF
>-|TRBJ2-7|TRBD1|TRBV25-1
TGTGCCAGCAGTGACCCCGGACAGGGGACCTACGAGCAGTACTTC
CASSDPGQGTYEQYF
>once|TRBJ1-4|TRBD1|TRBV30
TGTGCCTGGAGCCCAGGGGGCGGTGAAAAACTGTTTTTT
CAWSPGGGEKLFF
>once|TRBJ2-3|TRBD1|TRBV7-9
TGTGCCAGCAGCTTAGGGACAGGGGTTTTTGCAGATACGCAGTATTTT
CASSLGTGVFADTQYF
>-|TRBJ2-5|TRBD1|TRBV5-4
TGTGCCAGCAGCTTGGGACAGGGGCCCCAAGAGACCCAGTACTTC
CASSLGQGPQETQYF
>-|TRBJ2-5|-|TRBV4-1
TGCGCCAGCAGCCACACCGGAACTAGAATAGCATCAGAGACCCAGTACTTC
CASSHTGTRIASETQYF
>-|TRBJ2-7|TRBD2|TRBV4-1
TGCGCCAGCAGCCAAGATCTGGCGGGAGGGTCCTACGAGCAGTACTTC
CASSQDLAGGSYEQYF
>-|TRBJ1-4|TRBD1|TRBV7-9
TGTGCCAGCAGCGTGGACAGGGTTCGCGAAAAACTGTTTTTT
CASSVDRVREKLFF
>-|TRBJ2-1|-|TRBV25-1
TGTGCCAGCGCCTACTTGGGGCCCGATGAGCAGTTCTTC
CASAYLGPDEQFF
>-|TRBJ1-4|TRBD1|TRBV6-6
TGTGCCAGCAGTCCTCGGGGACAGGGAAGTGAAAAACTGTTTTTT
CASSPRGQGSEKLFF
>-|TRBJ1-4|-|TRBV6-5
TGTGCCAGCAGTTACTCGATGGGGGCGGGTAATGAAAAACTGTTTTTT
CASSYSMGAGNEKLFF
>many|TRBJ2-1|TRBD2|TRBV30
TGTGCCTGGACTAGGGGACTAGCGGCCGGTGAGCAGTTCTTC
CAWTRGLAAGEQFF
>-|TRBJ2-3|TRBD2|TRBV5-1
TGCGCCAGCAGCTTGGTACTAGCGGGGGGGAACACAGATCCGCAGTATTTT
CASSLVLAGGNTDPQYF
>-|TRBJ2-7|-|TRBV7-2
TGTGCCAGCAGCTTAAGCGTAATCTACGAGCAGTACTTC
CASSLSVIYEQYF
>once|TRBJ1-1|-|TRBV15
TGTGCCACCAGCGTTTACGGGACCGTGAACACTGAAGCTTTCTTT
CATSVYGTVNTEAFF
>-|TRBJ2-1|-|TRBV6-6
TGTGCCAGCAGTCCCAACCCCGGGACGGAATACAATGAGCAGTTCTTC
CASSPNPGTEYNEQFF
>-|TRBJ1-4|TRBD1|TRBV2
TGTGCCAGCACCGGGACAGGGGGCTATGAAAAACTGTTTTTT
CASTGTGGYEKLFF
>-|TRBJ2-7|-|TRBV5-1
TGCGCCAGCAGCGCCGGGGGAGCGGGTCCTTCCTACGAGCAGTACTTC
CASSAGGAGPSYEQYF
>-|TRBJ2-7|-|TRBV6-6
TGTGCCAGCGACTCTAGCGAGACGCCCTACGAGCAGTACTTC
CASDSSETPYEQYF
>-|TRBJ2-1|-|TRBV5-1
TGCGCCAGCAGCGGGGGCGTAGTCAACAATGAGCAGTTCTTC
CASSGGVVNNEQFF
>-|TRBJ1-4|-|TRBV5-1
TGCGCCAGCAGCCCCGGCCTAGGGACCTACGGCGTGAGAGAAAAACTGTTTTTT
CASSPGLGTYGVREKLFF
>-|TRBJ2-3|-|TRBV5-1
TGCGCCAGCAGCTGGAGGAGTGGGCGAAGCACAGATACGCAGTATTTT
CASSWRSGRSTDTQYF
>-|TRBJ2-1|TRBD2|TRBV28
TGTGCCAGCAGTTTGGGACTAGCGGGGGGGAGTGAGCAGTTCTTC
CASSLGLAGGSEQFF
>-|TRBJ1-2|-|TRBV4-1
TGCGCCAGCAGCCAAGGGACGACGGAGAACTATGGCTACACCTTC
CASSQGTTENYGYTF
>-|TRBJ2-5|TRBD1|TRBV6-1
TGTGCCAGCAGAGCACAGGGGGCTTATGGAGAGACCCAGTACTTC
CASRAQGAYGETQYF
>-|TRBJ2-1|TRBD2|TRBV10-3
TGTGCCATCAGTGCAACTAGCGGATCCTACAATGAGCAGTTCTTC
CAISATSGSYNEQFF
>-|TRBJ2-3|TRBD1|TRBV10-1
TGCGCCAGCAGTGAGAACACAGGGGTAGATACGCAGTATTTT
CASSENTGVDTQYF
>-|TRBJ2-7|-|TRBV28
TGTGCCAGCAGTTTCGTTGGTCGCTTGAGAAACTCCTACGAGCAGTACTTC
CASSFVGRLRNSYEQYF
>-|TRBJ1-4|-|TRBV5-1
TGCGCCAGCAGCTTGGAGAGGGGATCAACTAATGAAAAACTGTTTTTT
CASSLERGSTNEKLFF
>-|TRBJ1-1|TRBD1|TRBV10-1
TGCGCCAGCAGTGAAGGCAGGGGGAAAGCTGAAGCTTTCTTT
CASSEGRGKAEAFF
>few|TRBJ1-2|-|TRBV10-3
TGTGCCATCAGTGTTGTGACAGTCTTCGGTGGCTACACCTTC
CAISVVTVFGGYTF
>-|TRBJ2-5|TRBD2|TRBV7-2
TGTGCCAGCAGCTTAGTTAGCGGGGGGACGGAGACCCAGTACTTC
CASSLVSGGTETQYF
>-|TRBJ2-7|-|TRBV19
TGTGCCAGTAGTATAGGCAGGGTCTACGAGCAGTACTTC
CASSIGRVYEQYF
>-|TRBJ2-3|TRBD1|TRBV5-1
TGCGCCAGCAGCTTGGAGGACAGGCCCCGTCCATGGGATACGCAGTATTTT
CASSLEDRPRPWDTQYF
>-|TRBJ2-7|-|TRBV5-1
TGCGCCAGCAGCTTGGCGGCGGGGGAGCAGTACTTC
CASSLAAGEQYF
>-|TRBJ2-2|-|TRBV11-2
TGTGCCAGCAGCTTAGGGGACCGAACCCAAAACACCGGGGAGCTGTTTTTT
CASSLGDRTQNTGELFF
>-|TRBJ2-7|-|TRBV11-2
TGTGCCAGCAGCTTAAGACCCACGACGGACTACGAGCAGTACTTC
CASSLRPTTDYEQYF